This T cell receptor (beta chain) comes out of a study of OX40 agonist ivuxolimab in advanced cancers. A remark on this clone: The antigen remains undetermined.

Trimming left V 4 bases short and J 4 bases short, with 15 bases between. The CDR3 has 15 amino acids. Germline-derived CDR1 and CDR2 are MDHEN and SYDVKM. The assay was immunoSEQ multiplex PCR, and TCRdb's table has in-frame clones only and misses some. This sample has tens of thousands of clones; 70% to 90% occur once, and the top ten carry roughly 11%. Blood samples were obtained at baseline, cycle 4 day 1, and cycle 7 day 1. Study-level results: Average numbers of expanded clones were greater in CD8+ T cells than in CD4+.

The chain carries TRBV28 and TRBJ2-3, with D maybe TRBD2 (5 bases). The TCR sequence derives from an adult with an advanced solid tumor such as melanoma, head and neck, liver or kidney cancer. This sample comprised CD4+ or CD8+ T cells sorted from blood, obtained in a trial of the OX40 agonist ivuxolimab. This CDR3 is CASSWFARGSDTQYF. The CDR3 DNA sequence: TGTGCCAGCAGTTGGTTCGCCCGCGGGTCAGATACGCAGTATTTT. The variable domain in full, with the rest retrieved from reference TRBV28 and TRBJ2-3, is DVKVTQSSRYLVKRTGEKVFLECVQDMDHENMFWYRQDPGLGLRLIYFSYDVKMKEKGDIPEGYSVSREKKERFSLILESASTNQTSMYLCASSWFARGSDTQYFGPGTRLTVL.